These 27 T cell receptor beta chains were all obtained from the same sample, sequenced in a study of beta chain features in type 1 diabetes. Study-level findings and limits: Significant though moderate, a shortening of TCRB CDR3s appeared in all four CD4+ subsets of Type 1 diabetes patients.

The antigens of these receptors remain unknown. The sequenced template was cDNA made from the entire isolated RNA. Sequencing was performed with immunoSEQ multiplex PCR; in TCRdb, only in-frame clones are kept and a portion is missing. The sample has 200,000 to 300,000 clones; around 20% are singletons. Input material: naive CD4+ T cells from blood. These receptors came from a woman between 40 and 55 years old with type 1 diabetes.

In this sample, this clone turned up a few times. The V call is TRBV2, the J call TRBJ1-4; D remains unclear. Trimming removed 10 bases from V and 8 bases from J, with 17 bases in between. The CDR3 totals 13 residues. In germline, CDR1 is SNHLY, CDR2 FYNNEI. In nucleotides, the CDR3 is TGTGCCACCTCGGCGGAGGTGGAGGAAAAACTGTTTTTT. Translating gives CATSAEVEEKLFF.

There are a few counts of this clone. This chain joins TRBV29-1 and TRBJ2-3; 11 bases agree with TRBD2. Germline CDR1 SQVTM, CDR2 ANQGSEA. CDR3 length: 15 residues. The V and J ends lost 5 bases and 0 bases, in that order; junction bases with no gene match: 4. The CDR3 bases are TGCAGCGTTAATAGCGGGAGGGCTAGCACAGATACGCAGTATTTT. Translated: CSVNSGRASTDTQYF.

The rearrangement links TRBV4-1 to TRBJ2-7, with D maybe TRBD2 (5 bases). With 4 bases removed from V and 4 bases from J, the gap between germline ends came to 17 bases. The CDR3 consists of 15 residues. Germline V gives CDR1 MGHRA, CDR2 YSYEKL. In DNA form, the CDR3 reads TGCGCCAGCAGCCCTCCCGGGGTTGGATTATACGAGCAGTACTTC. Its protein is CASSPPGVGLYEQYF.

The chain uses TRBV5-1 and TRBJ2-7; perhaps TRBD1 as D (5 bases). Trimming removed 0 bases from V and 6 bases from J, with 10 bases in between. The CDR3 has 13 amino acids. The germline V gene encodes CDR1 SGHRS and CDR2 YFSETQ. CDR3 protein: CASSLVGEGEQYF. The CDR3 bases are TGCGCCAGCAGCTTGGTAGGGGAAGGCGAGCAGTACTTC.

As to this clone: Other DNA sequences in this sample translate to the same CDR3. The CDR3 nucleotides are TGCAGCGTTCGGGACAGGGGGCTGGGCACTGAAGCTTTCTTT. Translating gives CSVRDRGLGTEAFF. The gene calls are TRBV29-1 and TRBJ1-1; the match to TRBD1 covers 12 bases. CDR1 is SQVTM, CDR2 ANQGSEA, per germline. The CDR3 runs to 14 residues. V was clipped by 5 bases and J by 4 bases; unmatched bases: 5. Together with reference TRBV29-1 and TRBJ1-1, the CDR3 gives the full variable domain: SAVISQKPSRDICQRGTSLTIQCQVDSQVTMMFWYRQQPGQSLTLIATANQGSEATYESGFVIDKFPISRPNLTFSTLTVSNMSPEDSSIYLCSVRDRGLGTEAFFGQGTRLTVV.

This clone was detected only a few times. The V and J genes are TRBV5-1 and TRBJ2-6; 7 positions match TRBD2. This CDR3 spans 15 amino acids. Germline assignment: CDR1 SGHRS and CDR2 YFSETQ. Trimming removed 4 bases from V and 2 bases from J; junction bases left unmatched: 3. CDR3: CASSVTSAGANVLTF. In DNA form, the CDR3 reads TGCGCCAGCAGCGTCACTAGCGCTGGGGCCAACGTCCTGACTTTC.

CDR3 coding DNA: TGTGCCAGCAGCGGGGGGGGTTCCAAAAACATTCAGTACTTC. Protein product: CASSGGGSKNIQYF. V and J are TRBV7-2 and TRBJ2-4; 7 positions match TRBD2. The length of the CDR3 is 14 residues. From germline, CDR1 is SGHTA and CDR2 FQGNSA. Trimming removed 5 bases from V and 2 bases from J; junction bases left unmatched: 3.

V gene TRBV9 combines with J gene TRBJ1-2; 8 bases fit TRBD1. The V gene's germline CDR1 is SGDLS and CDR2 YYNGEE. CDR3 length: 15 residues. The J segment lost 0 bases and the V segment lost 0 bases, leaving 1 base of the junction unmatched. The CDR3: CASSVGQGPNYGYTF. The CDR3 nucleotides are TGTGCCAGCAGCGTAGGACAGGGGCCTAACTATGGCTACACCTTC.

This clone was recorded a few times. The V call is TRBV5-6, the J call TRBJ1-2, with D hard to call. Trimming cost V 0 bases and J 4 bases, with 13 bases left between them. The CDR3 is 15 residues long. CDR1 and CDR2 (germline): SGHDT, YYEEEE. Here the CDR3 reads CASSLEVRRPYGYTF. CDR3 coding DNA: TGTGCCAGCAGCTTGGAAGTCAGGCGACCCTATGGCTACACCTTC. The variable domain in full, completed from reference TRBV5-6 and TRBJ1-2, reads DAGVTQSPTHLIKTRGQQVTLRCSPKSGHDTVSWYQQALGQGPQFIFQYYEEEERQRGNFPDRFSGHQFPNYSSELNVNALLLGDSALYLCASSLEVRRPYGYTFGSGTRLTVV.

The chain has TRBV4-2 and TRBJ2-3; D not certain. The CDR3 runs to 15 residues. From germline, CDR1 is LGHNA and CDR2 YNFKEQ. V lost 1 base, J lost 2 bases, and 10 bases lay in between. This chain's CDR3 is CASSQAERITDTQYF. The DNA for the CDR3 is TGTGCCAGCAGCCAAGCAGAGCGAATCACAGATACGCAGTATTTT.

V gene TRBV10-3 combines with J gene TRBJ1-4; 10 bases match TRBD1. The CDR3 is made up of 14 amino acids. Germline V gene sequence: CDR1 ENHRY, CDR2 SYGVKD. Trimming took 7 bases from V and 2 from J; bases not matched to a gene: 1. As DNA, the CDR3 is TGTGCCATCAAGGGACAGGGGACTAATGAAAAACTGTTTTTT. Residues: CAIKGQGTNEKLFF.

The V and J genes are TRBV15 and TRBJ2-5; D gene unclear. This CDR3 spans 13 amino acids. V was clipped by 1 base and J by 3 bases, with 6 bases between them. From germline, CDR1 is LNHNV and CDR2 YYDKDF (reference sequence). Here the CDR3 reads CATSRVIKETQYF. The CDR3 DNA reads as TGTGCCACCAGCAGAGTAATTAAAGAGACCCAGTACTTC.

The chain carries TRBV5-1 and TRBJ2-2, with a weak D call TRBD1 (5 bases). The CDR3 has 15 amino acids. Trimming took off 4 bases at V and 0 bases at J, with 10 bases between the two ends. Germline CDR1 SGHRS, CDR2 YFSETQ. The CDR3 bases are TGCGCCAGCAGCCCCAGGGTCGCGAACACCGGGGAGCTGTTTTTT. It codes for CASSPRVANTGELFF.

V usage is TRBV6-5 and J usage is TRBJ1-1; D may be TRBD1 (5 bases). With 0 bases removed from V and 5 bases from J, the gap between germline ends came to 10 bases. This CDR3 is 14 amino acids long. Germline V gene data show CDR1 as MNHEY and CDR2 as SVGAGI. The CDR3 loop reads CASSYSTVPTEAFF. In DNA, the CDR3 is TGTGCCAGCAGTTACTCGACAGTTCCAACTGAAGCTTTCTTT.

V usage is TRBV9 and J usage is TRBJ1-1, with 10 bases fitting TRBD1. The CDR3 is made up of 17 amino acids. The V and J ends lost 0 bases and 0 bases, in that order; junction bases with no gene match: 5. Germline V gives CDR1 SGDLS, CDR2 YYNGEE. CDR3 region: CASSVEGDRGVNTEAFF. CDR3 sequence (DNA): TGTGCCAGCAGCGTAGAAGGGGACAGGGGCGTGAACACTGAAGCTTTCTTT.

The chain has TRBV11-2 and TRBJ2-1; 9 nucleotides align to TRBD2. The trim removed 4 bases at V and 8 bases at J, leaving 9 bases unmatched. Germline CDR1 and CDR2: SGHAT and FQNNGV. The CDR3 length is 15 residues. CDR3: CASSSLAGGGDEQFF. CDR3 sequence (DNA): TGTGCCAGCAGCTCACTAGCGGGCGGGGGCGATGAGCAGTTCTTC.

This clone has a handful of counts. The genes are TRBV18 and TRBJ1-5, with D possibly being TRBD1 (5 bases). Trimming cost V 7 bases and J 7 bases, with 14 bases left between them. CDR3 length: 13 residues. Per germline, CDR1 KGHSH and CDR2 LQKENI. In nucleotides, the CDR3 is TGTGCCAGCTTCACATCCGGGGGGCAGCCCCAGCATTTT. This gives the protein CASFTSGGQPQHF. The variable domain in full, completed from reference TRBV18 and TRBJ1-5, reads NAGVMQNPRHLVRRRGQEARLRCSPMKGHSHVYWYRQLPEEGLKFMVYLQKENIIDESGMPKERFSAEFPKEGPSILRIQQVVRGDSAAYFCASFTSGGQPQHFGDGTRLSIL.

The chain couples TRBV9 to TRBJ2-1, with D hard to call. Germline CDR1 reads SGDLS; CDR2 reads YYNGEE. The ends were cut back, 3 bases at V and 3 bases at J, with 7 bases in the middle. The CDR3 extends over 13 amino acids. CDR3: CASSAQLYNEQFF. The CDR3 DNA reads as TGTGCCAGCAGCGCCCAACTCTACAATGAGCAGTTCTTC. Full variable domain (remainder filled in from reference TRBV9 and TRBJ2-1): DSGVTQTPKHLITATGQRVTLRCSPRSGDLSVYWYQQSLDQGLQFLIQYYNGEERAKGNILERFSAQQFPDLHSELNLSSLELGDSALYFCASSAQLYNEQFFGPGTRLTVL.

This chain links TRBV30 with TRBJ1-5; D is unresolved. V was clipped by 4 bases and J by 6 bases, with 13 bases between them. Germline CDR1 GTSNPN, CDR2 SVGIG (reference sequence). The CDR3 is 13 amino acids. The DNA for the CDR3 is TGTGCCTGGACCCAGAACGTAGCTCAGCCCCAGCATTTT. Translating gives CAWTQNVAQPQHF.

This clone came up a few times. The chain uses TRBV5-1 and TRBJ2-2, with 7 positions matching TRBD2. The trim removed 0 bases at V and 4 bases at J, leaving 6 bases unmatched. Germline CDR1 SGHRS, CDR2 YFSETQ. The CDR3 is made up of 16 amino acids. CDR3 loop: CASSLVTSSSTGELFF. For the CDR3, the DNA is TGCGCCAGCAGCTTGGTGACTAGCTCATCCACCGGGGAGCTGTTTTTT.

V gene TRBV30 combines with J gene TRBJ1-1; D gene ambiguous. The CDR3 length is 10 residues. Per the germline V gene, CDR1 is GTSNPN and CDR2 is SVGIG (reference sequence). The CDR3 DNA reads TGTGCGGTGAGGGACACTGAAGCTTTCTTT. It codes for CAVRDTEAFF.

V gene TRBV27 combines with J gene TRBJ2-1, with a weak D call TRBD2 (6 bases). This CDR3 spans 15 amino acids. V was pared by 2 bases and J by 0 bases, with 8 bases between. The V gene's germline CDR1 is MNHEY and CDR2 SMNVEV (reference sequence). The chain's CDR3 is CASSLVGGSYNEQFF. In DNA, the CDR3 is TGTGCCAGCAGTTTAGTGGGGGGCTCCTACAATGAGCAGTTCTTC.

This rearrangement joins TRBV4-3 to TRBJ1-5; no reliable D call. The CDR3 extends over 15 amino acids. V was pared by 2 bases and J by 0 bases, with 8 bases between. Looked up from germline, CDR1 is LGHNA and CDR2 is YSLEER. The CDR3 nucleotides are TGCGCCAGCAGCCAATCGGCGGATAGCAATCAGCCCCAGCATTTT. It specifies CASSQSADSNQPQHF.

The V and J genes are TRBV4-1 and TRBJ1-4, with D perhaps matching TRBD1 (5 bases). Trimming pared 1 base from V and 4 bases from J, leaving 10 bases between. This CDR3 spans 15 amino acids. The germline V gene has CDR1 MGHRA and CDR2 YSYEKL. Here the CDR3 DNA reads TGCGCCAGCAGCCAAGTAACAGGAGATAATGAAAAACTGTTTTTT. Translating gives CASSQVTGDNEKLFF.

This clone was observed a handful of times. The chain employs TRBV28 and TRBJ2-7, with TRBD1 matching 10 bases. The CDR3 contains 14 residues. J was trimmed by 3 bases and V by 5 bases; bases with no gene match: 4. Germline V gives CDR1 MDHEN, CDR2 SYDVKM. CDR3 region: CASSPRDRGYEQYF. DNA for the CDR3: TGTGCCAGCAGTCCACGGGACAGGGGCTACGAGCAGTACTTC.

The rearrangement uses TRBV29-1 and TRBJ2-2, with TRBD1 as a possible D gene (7 bases). Between the trimmed V and J ends, which lost 3 bases and 5 bases, there was a span of 13 bases. CDR1 and CDR2 (germline): SQVTM, ANQGSEA. The length of the CDR3 is 14 residues. The CDR3 sequence is CSVDGQGGTGELFF. The CDR3 nucleotides read TGCAGCGTTGACGGCCAGGGGGGAACCGGGGAGCTGTTTTTT.

The CDR3 nucleotides are TGTGCCAGCAGTTTTAGAGGGACAGGGACCAATGAGCAGTTCTTC. Translating it yields CASSFRGTGTNEQFF. The chain recombines TRBV27 with TRBJ2-1; TRBD1 agrees at 9 bases. J gave up 6 bases and V 3 bases, and 6 bases lay outside the gene matches. The CDR3 extends over 15 amino acids. Per the germline V gene, CDR1 is MNHEY and CDR2 is SMNVEV (reference sequence).